Shown below are 16 T cell receptor beta chains from a single sample sequenced in a study of T cells in Graves' hyperthyroidism and ophthalmopathy. RNA transcripts yielded amplified TCR beta CDR3 regions. HTBI primers were used for first-round RT-PCR of the TCR CDR3. TCRdb re-called the multiplex PCR reads with MiXCR, one entry per CDR3 protein. Of about 640,000 distinct CDR3 sequences detected, more than 14% appear once; the ten largest clones hold roughly an eighth. The sequencing input was blood. The receptors were gathered from a woman in her forties or fifties with Graves' ophthalmopathy.

The genes are TRBV11-2 and TRBJ1-1; the match to TRBD1 covers 7 bases. From germline, CDR1 is SGHAT and CDR2 FQNNGV. The J segment lost 3 bases and the V segment lost 0 bases, leaving 4 bases of the junction unmatched. The length of the CDR3 is 15 residues. The CDR3 bases are TGTGCCAGCAGCTTAGATGGGGACAGACACACTGAAGCTTTCTTT. Amino acid sequence: CASSLDGDRHTEAFF. Full variable domain (rest looked up from reference TRBV11-2 and TRBJ1-1): EAGVAQSPRYKIIEKRQSVAFWCNPISGHATLYWYQQILGQGPKLLIQFQNNGVVDDSQLPKDRFSAERLKGVDSTLKIQPAKLEDSAVYLCASSLDGDRHTEAFFGQGTRLTVV.

This clonotype was observed a few times. The gene calls are TRBV5-1 and TRBJ2-5, with 8 bases aligning to TRBD2. Germline lookup yields CDR1 SGHRS and CDR2 YFSETQ. The CDR3 sequence is 16 residues long. J lost 6 bases, V lost 0 bases, and 10 bases had no gene match. The CDR3 sequence: CASSLGKGAGEKTQYF. The CDR3 region has the DNA TGCGCCAGCAGCTTGGGGAAGGGAGCGGGAGAGAAGACCCAGTACTTC.

In this sample, this clonotype turned up a few times. V and J are TRBV19 and TRBJ2-7; D remains unclear. This CDR3 comprises 14 residues. The germline V gene encodes CDR1 LNHDA and CDR2 SQIVND (reference sequence). V was trimmed by 3 bases and J by 0 bases, leaving 9 bases between them. The CDR3 sequence: CASSIVGPSYEQYF. The CDR3 nucleotides are TGTGCCAGTAGTATCGTCGGGCCCTCCTACGAGCAGTACTTC.

The chain joins TRBV3-1 to TRBJ2-7, with 10 bases fitting TRBD2. The length of the CDR3 is 17 residues. V dropped 3 bases and J dropped 6; count of bases not matched to a gene: 14. Germline V lookup: CDR1 LGHDT, CDR2 YNNKEL (reference sequence). The CDR3 DNA follows: TGTGCCAGCAGCCAGCCAGCTAGCGGGAGTAGGCTGGGCGAGCAGTACTTC. Translation gives CASSQPASGSRLGEQYF.

Details on this clonotype: Possible read error: a much larger clone is one base away. The chain links TRBV12-3 or TRBV12-4 to TRBJ2-7; weak D call: TRBD1 (5 bases). This CDR3 has 14 amino acids. The DNA for the CDR3 is TGTGCCAGCAGTTTAGCCAGGACATCCTACGAGCAGCACTTC. It specifies CASSLARTSYEQHF.

This clonotype was detected ten times or more. The chain links TRBV18 to TRBJ1-5, with D hard to call. Trimming left V 1 base short and J 4 bases short, with 5 bases between. CDR3 length: 13 amino acids. From germline, CDR1 is KGHSH and CDR2 LQKENI. CDR3 amino acids: CASSPQANQPQHF. In nucleotides, the CDR3 is TGTGCCAGCTCACCACAGGCAAATCAGCCCCAGCATTTT. The full variable domain, its missing parts supplied by reference TRBV18 and TRBJ1-5, is NAGVMQNPRHLVRRRGQEARLRCSPMKGHSHVYWYRQLPEEGLKFMVYLQKENIIDESGMPKERFSAEFPKEGPSILRIQQVVRGDSAAYFCASSPQANQPQHFGDGTRLSIL.

This clonotype was seen at least ten times. The chain combines TRBV28 with TRBJ2-3; 12 bases are a match to TRBD2. The V segment lost 6 bases and the J segment 3 bases; nucleotides outside the gene matches: 4. Germline V gene sequence: CDR1 MDHEN, CDR2 SYDVKM. The CDR3 is made up of 15 amino acids. The CDR3 sequence: CASRGGTSGTDTQYF. CDR3 DNA sequence: TGTGCCAGCAGGGGCGGGACTAGCGGGACAGATACGCAGTATTTT.

In its sample, this clonotype was seen many times. The J gene is TRBJ2-7, the V gene TRBV7-8; TRBD1 or TRBD2 may be the D gene (5 bases each). Trimming left V 1 base short and J 2 bases short, with 15 bases between. This CDR3 comprises 16 residues. CDR1 is SGHVS, CDR2 FQNEAQ, per germline. The CDR3 spells CASSLGGIGAPYEQYF. For the CDR3, the DNA is TGTGCCAGCAGCTTAGGGGGGATCGGAGCCCCCTACGAGCAGTACTTC.

The chain uses TRBV6-6 and TRBJ2-7, with D hard to call. Trimming stripped 0 bases from V and 0 bases from J, with 15 bases between. The CDR3 runs to 17 residues. In germline, CDR1 is MNHNY, CDR2 SVGAGI (reference sequence). The DNA of the CDR3 is TGTGCCAGCAGTTACTCTGTGTCCTCGAGATACTCCTACGAGCAGTACTTC. It translates to CASSYSVSSRYSYEQYF.

Only a few counts were recorded for this clonotype. V gene TRBV12-3 or TRBV12-4 combines with J gene TRBJ2-1, with TRBD2 identical over 10 bases. This CDR3 is built from 18 residues. Trimming cost V 0 bases and J 8 bases; bases outside gene matches: 13. CDR3 nucleotide sequence: TGTGCCAGCAGTTTAGCGCTTTTCACTAGCGGGATTCGGGATGAGCAGTTCTTC. Translated, it gives CASSLALFTSGIRDEQFF.

There are many counts of this clonotype. CDR3 DNA: TGTGCCAGCTCCCCCATAACAACGTCGCCGAACACTGAAGCTTTCTTT. As protein: CASSPITTSPNTEAFF. V is TRBV18 and J is TRBJ1-1, with no clear D. Trimming pared 6 bases from V and 1 base from J, leaving 18 bases between. CDR1 and CDR2 (germline): KGHSH, LQKENI. This CDR3 has 16 residues.

This clonotype has just a few counts. The V gene is TRBV27, the J gene TRBJ1-6; TRBD1 matches 9 bases. Trimming at V came to 3 bases and at J to 8 bases, leaving 2 bases not matched to a gene. Germline V lookup: CDR1 MNHEY, CDR2 SMNVEV (reference sequence). The CDR3 is made up of 14 amino acids. The CDR3 loop reads CASSLGQGHSPLHF. The CDR3 region has the DNA TGTGCCAGCAGTTTGGGACAGGGTCATTCACCCCTCCACTTT.

The gene calls are TRBV6-5 and TRBJ2-5; maybe TRBD1 (5 bases). V was trimmed by 2 bases and J by 5 bases, leaving 15 bases between them. This CDR3 is built from 15 residues. Looked up from germline, CDR1 is MNHEY and CDR2 is SVGAGI. In nucleotides, the CDR3 is TGTGCCAGCAGTTACCCCGAAGGGGCGCTGGAGACCCAGTACTTC. It encodes CASSYPEGALETQYF.

The chain recombines TRBV27 with TRBJ1-2, with 7 bases identical to TRBD1. The CDR3 extends over 12 amino acids. J was trimmed by 8 bases and V by 6 bases; bases with no gene match: 6. Per germline, CDR1 MNHEY and CDR2 SMNVEV (reference sequence). CDR3 sequence: CASRRGPGGYTF. The CDR3 nucleotides are TGTGCCAGCAGAAGGGGGCCCGGCGGCTACACCTTC.

Many counts were recorded for this clonotype. The chain carries TRBV5-6 and TRBJ1-1; D is uncertain. The germline V gene has CDR1 SGHDT and CDR2 YYEEEE. CDR3 length: 14 amino acids. V was trimmed by 4 bases and J by 0 bases, leaving 10 bases between them. This CDR3 reads CASSITQLNTEAFF. CDR3 DNA: TGTGCCAGCAGCATAACACAACTGAACACTGAAGCTTTCTTT.

This sequence joins TRBV6-2 or TRBV6-3 and TRBJ2-6; no reliable D call. Trimming shortened V by 2 bases and J by 4 bases, and 12 bases separated the two germline ends. The CDR3 extends over 16 amino acids. CDR1 is MNHEY and CDR2 is SVGEGT in the germline V gene. The CDR3 DNA is TGTGCCAGCAGTTACCCCTTAGGGATCGGGGCCAACGTCCTGACTTTC. Translating gives CASSYPLGIGANVLTF.